The sequence of this TCR beta chain was determined in a study of blood T cell repertoires in COVID-19. Study information: Samples representing acute and convalescent COVID-19 were sourced from the United States, Italy and Spain.

The CDR3 totals 14 residues. The protocol was immunoSEQ multiplex PCR, while the TCRdb copy is restricted to in-frame clones and leaves out a portion. The table has 220,000 or so clones, nearly 90% seen once. Material: PBMCs or T cells enriched from blood (not recorded which). The source is a young man who had been exposed to COVID-19. The rearrangement uses TRBV21-1 and TRBJ1-3; TRBD1, as called in the table, went unchecked against the DNA. TRBV21-1 is listed as a pseudogene. CDR3 loop: CASRDRSSGNTIYF. The CDR3 DNA reads TGTGCCAGCAGGGACAGGAGCTCTGGAAACACCATATATTTT.